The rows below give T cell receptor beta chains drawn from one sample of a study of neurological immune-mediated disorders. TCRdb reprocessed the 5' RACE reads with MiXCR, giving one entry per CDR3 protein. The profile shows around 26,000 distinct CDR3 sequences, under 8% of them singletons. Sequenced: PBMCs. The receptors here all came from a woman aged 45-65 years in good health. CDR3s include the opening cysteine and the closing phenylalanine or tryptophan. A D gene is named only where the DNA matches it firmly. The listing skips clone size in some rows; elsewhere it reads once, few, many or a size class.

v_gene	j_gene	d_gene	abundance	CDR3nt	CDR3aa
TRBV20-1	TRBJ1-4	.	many	TGCAGTGCTAGTCCAGGGATGATTGAAAAACTGTTTTTT	CSASPGMIEKLFF
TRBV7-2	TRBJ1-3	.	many	TGTGCCAGCACCCAGGACTCCCCTGGAAACACCATATATTTT	CASTQDSPGNTIYF
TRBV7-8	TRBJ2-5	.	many	TGTGCCAGCACCCCCTATAGCAGTCAAGAGACCCAGTACTTC	CASTPYSSQETQYF
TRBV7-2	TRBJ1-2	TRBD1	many	TGTGCCAGCAGCTTGACAGGGGGAGCTAACTATGGCTACACCTTC	CASSLTGGANYGYTF
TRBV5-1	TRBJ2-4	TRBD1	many	TGCGCCAGCAGCTTGGTGGGACAGGGGACGAACATTCAGTACTTC	CASSLVGQGTNIQYF
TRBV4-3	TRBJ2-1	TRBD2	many	TGCGCCAGCAGCCGGAGAGTTAGCGGGAGGGTCTCCTACAATGAGCAGTTCTTC	CASSRRVSGRVSYNEQFF
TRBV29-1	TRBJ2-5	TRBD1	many	TGCAGCGTTGAAGGGTGGGGGACAGGGGGCCATGGGGAGACCCAGTACTTC	CSVEGWGTGGHGETQYF
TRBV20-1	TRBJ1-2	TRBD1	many	TGCAGTGCTCCTGGGGGACAGGGGAACTATGGCTACACCTTC	CSAPGGQGNYGYTF
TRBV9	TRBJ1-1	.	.	.	CASSFYICSANSREWNTEAFF
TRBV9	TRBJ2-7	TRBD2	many	TGTGCCAGCAGCTCTAAACTAGCGGCGACCTACGAGCAGTACTTC	CASSSKLAATYEQYF
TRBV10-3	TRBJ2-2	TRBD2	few	TGTGCCATCAGTGAGGGGGGAGGGACGAACACCGGGGAGCTGTTTTTT	CAISEGGGTNTGELFF
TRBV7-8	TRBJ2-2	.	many	TGTGCCAGCAGCTTAGACTTGAACACCGGGGAGCTGTTTTTT	CASSLDLNTGELFF